This T cell receptor (beta chain) was identified during a study of T cells in Graves' hyperthyroidism and ophthalmopathy. Looked up from germline, CDR1 is LNHNV and CDR2 is YYDKDF (reference sequence). There are 14 residues in the CDR3. V lost 4 bases and J lost 2, with 9 bases in between. Amplified regions were TCR beta CDR3 sequences from RNA transcripts. With the HTBI primer set, the TCR CDR3 went through a first round of RT-PCR. TCRdb re-called the multiplex PCR reads through MiXCR, storing one row per CDR3 protein. Of fewer than 900,000 distinct CDR3 sequences detected, about 16% appear once; the ten largest clones hold approximately 8.4%.

The sample comprised blood. The chain has TRBV15 and TRBJ1-5; possible D gene TRBD1, 6 bases. The sequence came from a man in his late teens or twenties with Graves' hyperthyroidism. CDR3 protein: CATSKSGGNQPQHF. The DNA of the CDR3 is TGTGCCACCAGCAAATCAGGGGGCAATCAGCCCCAGCATTTT.